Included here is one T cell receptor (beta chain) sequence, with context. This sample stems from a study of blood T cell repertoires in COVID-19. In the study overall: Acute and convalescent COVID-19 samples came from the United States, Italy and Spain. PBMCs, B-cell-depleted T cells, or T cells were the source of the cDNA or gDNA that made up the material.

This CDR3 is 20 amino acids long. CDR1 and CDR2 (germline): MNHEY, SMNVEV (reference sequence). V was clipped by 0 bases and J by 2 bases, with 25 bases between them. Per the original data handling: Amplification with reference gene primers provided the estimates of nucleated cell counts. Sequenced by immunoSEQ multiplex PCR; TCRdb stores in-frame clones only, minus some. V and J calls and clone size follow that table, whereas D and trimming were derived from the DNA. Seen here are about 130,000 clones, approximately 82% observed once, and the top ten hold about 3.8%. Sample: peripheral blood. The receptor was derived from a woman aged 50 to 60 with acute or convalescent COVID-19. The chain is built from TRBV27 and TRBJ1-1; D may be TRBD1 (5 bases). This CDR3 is CASSLSVLRGTLALNTEAFF. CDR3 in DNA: TGTGCCAGCAGTTTATCTGTCCTCCGGGGGACCCTGGCACTAAACACTGAAGCTTTCTTT.